This is a list of T cell receptor beta chains from one sample in a study of blood T cell repertoires in COVID-19. Sequencing used immunoSEQ multiplex PCR; TCRdb keeps in-frame clones, though not all of them. There are about 170,000 clones in the sample; 70% to 85% occur only once, and roughly 19% lies in the top ten. The sample comprised PBMCs or T cells enriched from blood (not recorded which). The receptors come from a woman between 65 and 79 years old in a cohort exposed to, infected with or recovered from COVID-19 (not recorded which). Each CDR3 is given with its conserved first and last residue. The order of the fields is D gene, V gene, J gene, clone size, CDR3 DNA, CDR3 protein. A D gene is named only where the DNA matches it firmly. Some rows have no size entry. The others give once, few or many, or a class for an expanded clone.

>NA|TRBV4-3|TRBJ1-5|few
TGCGCCAGCAGCCAGTCGGGGGGGCATCAGCCCCAGCATTTT
CASSQSGGHQPQHF
>NA|TRBV30|TRBJ1-6|NA
TGTGCCTCGACTACCCGGGCGAGCTCCTATAATTCACCCCTCCACTTT
CASTTRASSYNSPLHF
>TRBD2|TRBV11-3|TRBJ2-7|NA
TGTGCCAGCAGCTTTTTAGCGGGAGAAACCTACGAGCAGTACTTC
CASSFLAGETYEQYF
>TRBD1|TRBV24-1|TRBJ2-7|few
TGTGCCACCTCGACAGGGCACTCCTACGAGCAGTACTTC
CATSTGHSYEQYF
>TRBD2|TRBV4-2|TRBJ2-3|NA
TGTGCCAGCAGCCAAGGGGGGACTAGCGGCAGTTATACGCAGTATTTT
CASSQGGTSGSYTQYF
>NA|TRBV20-1|TRBJ2-7|NA
TGCAGTGCTGCAGAGGGTTTGGAGCAGTACTTC
CSAAEGLEQYF
>NA|TRBV28|TRBJ1-2|few
TGTGCCAGCAGCAGGTTTGGCTACACCTTC
CASSRFGYTF
>NA|TRBV29-1|TRBJ2-5|NA
TGCAGCGTTGGGATAGACTTGAGAGAGACCCAGTACTTC
CSVGIDLRETQYF
>TRBD2|TRBV27|TRBJ2-1|once
TGTGCCAGCAGTTTATTAGCGGGAGTAGGCAATGAGCAGTTCTTC
CASSLLAGVGNEQFF
>TRBD2|TRBV6-5|TRBJ2-3|NA
TGTGCCAGCAGTTGGGAGGGAGGCCCCACAGATACGCAGTATTTT
CASSWEGGPTDTQYF
>TRBD2|TRBV18|TRBJ2-2|NA
TGTGCCAGCTCACCACGTCTAGCGGGCCCCCCGGGCACCGGGGAGCTGTTTTTT
CASSPRLAGPPGTGELFF